A selection of T cell receptor beta chains follows, all from one sample in a study of blood T cell repertoires in COVID-19. Repertoires were generated with immunoSEQ multiplex PCR, while TCRdb's copy carries only in-frame clones and drops some. The sample carries hundreds of thousands of clones, 83% recorded once. The specimen was peripheral blood. Receptors were obtained from a woman between 70 and 85 years old with active or convalescent COVID-19. Both conserved end residues are part of each CDR3. The D gene is left open where the match is weak. Clone size, where shown, is once, few, many, or a class for clones that have expanded.

abundance,v_gene,j_gene,d_gene,CDR3aa,CDR3nt
NA,TRBV6-5,TRBJ2-1,TRBD2,CASRLADYNEQFF,TGTGCCAGCAGGCTAGCGGATTACAATGAGCAGTTCTTC
once,TRBV5-8,TRBJ2-5,NA,CASSGLGGETQYF,TGTGCCAGCAGCGGACTAGGGGGTGAGACCCAGTACTTC
few,TRBV12-3/TRBV12-4,TRBJ2-1,NA,CASSPRRDEQFF,TGTGCCAGCAGTCCGCGTCGGGATGAGCAGTTCTTC
NA,TRBV19,TRBJ2-7,TRBD1,CASSMGQGYEQYF,TGTGCCAGTAGTATGGGACAGGGGTACGAGCAGTACTTC
NA,TRBV5-4,TRBJ2-1,NA,CASSLPGGLYNEQFF,TGTGCCAGCAGCTTACCGGGGGGCCTATACAATGAGCAGTTCTTC
few,TRBV30,TRBJ2-3,NA,CAWSVGWASDTQYF,TGTGCCTGGAGTGTAGGCTGGGCTTCGGATACGCAGTATTTT
NA,TRBV6-4,TRBJ2-1,NA,CASSGGIGVNEQFF,TGTGCCAGCAGTGGCGGGATCGGAGTCAATGAGCAGTTCTTC
once,TRBV2,TRBJ2-5,TRBD1,CASSDRGQGQETQYF,TGTGCCAGCAGTGACCGGGGACAGGGCCAAGAGACCCAGTACTTC
NA,TRBV6-2/TRBV6-3,TRBJ1-1,NA,CASSYSPGGNTEAFF,TGTGCCAGCAGTTACTCTCCGGGTGGGAACACTGAAGCTTTCTTT
NA,TRBV12-3/TRBV12-4,TRBJ1-1,NA,CASSFADTEAFF,TGTGCCAGCAGTTTCGCGGACACTGAAGCTTTCTTT
once,TRBV5-4,TRBJ2-7,TRBD2,CASSLTGGPDEQYF,TGTGCCAGCAGCTTAACGGGAGGGCCCGACGAGCAGTACTTC
NA,TRBV3-1/TRBV3-2,TRBJ2-1,NA,CASSQDSNRHNEQFF,TGTGCCAGCAGCCAAGATTCAAACAGACACAATGAGCAGTTCTTC
NA,TRBV9,TRBJ1-1,TRBD1,CASSVAGGEDTEAFF,TGTGCCAGCAGCGTAGCAGGGGGCGAGGACACTGAAGCTTTCTTT
NA,TRBV2,TRBJ1-6,TRBD1,CASRGQGAYNSPLHF,TGTGCCAGCAGGGGACAGGGGGCCTATAATTCACCCCTCCACTTT
few,TRBV4-1,TRBJ2-1,NA,CASSQLGLSLNEQFF,TGCGCCAGCAGCCAACTCGGACTTAGCTTAAATGAGCAGTTCTTC